This T cell receptor (beta chain) is from a study of T cell responses to AZD1222 COVID-19 vaccine. Study-wide findings and caveats: Clonal diversity was possibly underestimated, and the donors were mostly white British, with more females. Nearly half of spike-specific TCRs reportedly go after variant regions that carry no mutations. CD4 TCRs linked to vaccination spanned spike, dominating at 160-218 and 743-854.

Both about-4-week and about-12-week second-dose recipients were combined. The method was immunoSEQ multiplex PCR; TCRdb's version includes in-frame clones alone and lacks a portion of them. The sample has 80,000 or so clones, more than 90% seen once. Comment on this clone: The antigen remains unidentified.

The CDR3 contains 15 residues. V lost 5 bases and J lost 5, with 16 bases in between. Looked up from germline, CDR1 is SEHNR and CDR2 is FQNEAQ (reference sequence). The chain combines TRBV7-9 with TRBJ2-1, with D maybe TRBD1 (6 bases). The sequence came from an adult who received the AZD1222 COVID-19 vaccine. The input for sequencing was peripheral blood, taken 28 days after the second AZD1222 dose. CDR3 in DNA: TGTGCCAGCAGCCCCGGACAGTTCAGCCACAATGAGCAGTTCTTC. Protein sequence: CASSPGQFSHNEQFF.